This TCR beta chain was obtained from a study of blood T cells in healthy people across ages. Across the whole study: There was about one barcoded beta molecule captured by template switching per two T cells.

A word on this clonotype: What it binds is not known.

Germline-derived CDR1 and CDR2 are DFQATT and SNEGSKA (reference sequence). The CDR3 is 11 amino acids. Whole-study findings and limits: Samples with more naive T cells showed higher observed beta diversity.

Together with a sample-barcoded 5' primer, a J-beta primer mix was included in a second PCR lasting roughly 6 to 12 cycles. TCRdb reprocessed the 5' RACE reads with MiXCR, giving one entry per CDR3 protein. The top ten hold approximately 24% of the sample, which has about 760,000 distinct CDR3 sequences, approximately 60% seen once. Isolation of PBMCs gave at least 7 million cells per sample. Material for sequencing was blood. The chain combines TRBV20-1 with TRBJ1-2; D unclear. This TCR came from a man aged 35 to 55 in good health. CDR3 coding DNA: TGCAGAGAGGGTTTATCCTATGGCTACACCTTC. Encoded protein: CREGLSYGYTF.